This TCR beta chain was recorded in a study of T cells in localized non-small cell lung cancer. General study results and limits: Adjacent lung held a median approximately 50 of the top 100 tumor clones. Prolonged overall survival went with higher T cell density in the blood.

About this clone: The antigen is undetermined.

CDR1 LNHDA and CDR2 SQIVND come from the germline V gene (reference sequence). There are 15 residues in the CDR3. J gave up 3 bases and V 2 bases, and 5 bases lay outside the gene matches. Libraries were prepared by immunoSEQ multiplex PCR; TCRdb keeps only in-frame clonotypes and omits some of them. In the table there are about 53,000 clones, around four fifths of which are singletons. The TCR comes from a man aged 40 to 69 with stage III lung adenocarcinoma. V gene TRBV19 combines with J gene TRBJ2-7, with 9 bases fitting TRBD1. The sample in question was peripheral blood mononuclear cells, obtained before any cancer treatment. CDR3 nucleotides: TGTGCCAGTAGTATATCACAGGGGGCCCTCTACGAGCAGTACTTC. Translated, it gives CASSISQGALYEQYF.